The rows below give T cell receptor beta chains drawn from one sample of a study of T cell responses to AZD1222 COVID-19 vaccine. The protocol was immunoSEQ multiplex PCR, while the TCRdb copy is restricted to in-frame clones and leaves out a portion. The sample contains about 100,000 clones, around 87% of which appear only once. This specimen was peripheral blood, taken on day 0 of MenACWY control vaccination. These receptors originate from an adult in good health. Each CDR3 is given with its conserved first and last residue. A D gene is named only where the DNA matches it firmly. The size entry is marked missing in some rows and otherwise reads once, few, many or a size class.

cdr3_aa cdr3_nt d_call j_call clone_size v_call
CASSRVRQSLGSPLHF TGTGCCAGCAGTCGCGTCAGACAGAGCCTGGGGTCACCCCTCCACTTT NA TRBJ1-6 few TRBV27
CASSPLGTDTQYF TGTGCCAGCTCACCCCTCGGCACAGATACGCAGTATTTT NA TRBJ2-3 once TRBV18
CASSYKEQGPGYGYTF TGTGCCAGCAGTTATAAGGAACAGGGCCCTGGCTATGGCTACACCTTC NA TRBJ1-2 NA TRBV6-2/TRBV6-3
CASSQPHREAFF TGTGCCAGCAGCCAACCGCACAGGGAAGCTTTCTTT NA TRBJ1-1 NA TRBV7-6
CASSPRTGTVPNYGYTF TGTGCCAGCAGCCCTCGGACAGGAACCGTCCCTAACTATGGCTACACCTTC TRBD1 TRBJ1-2 NA TRBV5-4
CASSLARTSGSEQYF TGTGCCAGCAGCTTAGCGAGGACTAGCGGGAGCGAGCAGTACTTC TRBD2 TRBJ2-7 NA TRBV7-2
CASRDSSYSNQPQHF TGTGCCAGCCGGGACAGCTCATATAGCAATCAGCCCCAGCATTTT TRBD1 TRBJ1-5 NA TRBV6-5
CAWNRYRGNTEAFF TGTGCCTGGAACAGGTACCGGGGGAACACTGAAGCTTTCTTT NA TRBJ1-1 NA TRBV30
CSVDVAGPYNEQFF TGCAGCGTTGATGTAGCGGGGCCCTACAATGAGCAGTTCTTC TRBD2 TRBJ2-1 NA TRBV29-1
CASSGWTGRVGNEQFF TGCGCCAGCAGCGGATGGACAGGGAGGGTGGGGAATGAGCAGTTCTTC NA TRBJ2-1 NA TRBV5-1
CASSFRENTEAFF TGTGCCAGCAGCTTTAGAGAGAACACTGAAGCTTTCTTT NA TRBJ1-1 few TRBV7-8
CASSPGGIGGYEQYF TGTGCCAGCAGTCCCGGGGGGATCGGAGGGTACGAGCAGTACTTC TRBD2 TRBJ2-7 many TRBV28
CASSPLGTSGLTDTQYF TGTGCCAGCAGCCCCCTCGGGACTAGCGGCCTCACAGATACGCAGTATTTT TRBD2 TRBJ2-3 once TRBV11-2
CASYLSGGVQETQYF TGTGCCAGTTACCTTAGCGGGGGGGTCCAAGAGACCCAGTACTTC TRBD2 TRBJ2-5 once TRBV2
CASSISGTSGGAANTQYF TGTGCCAGCAGCATCTCCGGGACTAGCGGGGGGGCCGCGAATACGCAGTATTTT TRBD2 TRBJ2-3 few TRBV7-3
CASSYSGTSGEYGYTF TGTGCCAGCAGTTACTCGGGGACGTCCGGGGAATATGGCTACACCTTC NA TRBJ1-2 NA TRBV6-5
CASSRGQGANGELFF TGTGCCAGCAGCCGGGGACAGGGGGCGAACGGGGAGCTGTTTTTT TRBD1 TRBJ2-2 NA TRBV28
CASSYSIWSTEAFF TGTGCCAGCAGTTACTCTATATGGTCCACTGAAGCTTTCTTT NA TRBJ1-1 NA TRBV6-2/TRBV6-3